These 16 T cell receptor beta chains were sequenced from one sample in a study of blood T cell repertoires in COVID-19. This table comes from immunoSEQ multiplex PCR, and its TCRdb copy is limited to in-frame clones, with some not included. In the table there are about 180,000 clones, about 80% of which are singletons. Sample: peripheral blood. The receptors were gathered from a man aged 65-85 years with active or convalescent COVID-19.

The CDR3 DNA sequence: TGCGCCAGCAGCCGGGGATCAGGGGGGTACACAGATACGCAGTATTTT. As protein: CASSRGSGGYTDTQYF. The chain recombines TRBV4-3 with TRBJ2-3, with D possibly TRBD1 on 7 matching bases. The CDR3 has 16 amino acids. Trimming removed 4 bases at V and 2 bases at J, with 16 bases between. CDR1 is LGHNA, CDR2 YSLEER, per germline.

The chain employs TRBV6-6 and TRBJ2-7, with TRBD1 matching 7 bases. Germline V gene data show CDR1 as MNHNY and CDR2 as SVGAGI (reference sequence). There are 16 residues in the CDR3. With 5 bases clipped from V and 6 bases from J, the junction kept 16 bases outside the gene matches. The CDR3 is CASSARQGWSSGEQYF. DNA of the CDR3: TGTGCCAGCAGTGCCCGACAGGGCTGGAGCTCGGGCGAGCAGTACTTC.

This chain joins TRBV11-2 and TRBJ1-3, with a weak D call TRBD1 (5 bases). The V and J ends lost 0 bases and 4 bases respectively, with 10 bases between them. The CDR3 runs to 15 residues. Germline CDR1 SGHAT, CDR2 FQNNGV. CDR3 DNA: TGTGCCAGCAGCTTAGACGGGGGACTCGGAAACACCATATATTTT. It encodes CASSLDGGLGNTIYF. Using reference TRBV11-2 and TRBJ1-3 for the parts outside the CDR3, the full variable domain is EAGVAQSPRYKIIEKRQSVAFWCNPISGHATLYWYQQILGQGPKLLIQFQNNGVVDDSQLPKDRFSAERLKGVDSTLKIQPAKLEDSAVYLCASSLDGGLGNTIYFGEGSWLTVV.

This clone appeared a few times. The CDR3 protein is CASSQTDREGQPQHF. CDR3 DNA sequence: TGCGCCAGCAGCCAGACGGACAGGGAGGGTCAGCCCCAGCATTTT. The chain links TRBV4-1 to TRBJ1-5; 8 nucleotides line up with TRBD1. The length of the CDR3 is 15 residues. The germline CDR1 and CDR2 sequences are MGHRA and YSYEKL. V lost 3 bases to trimming and J lost 6 bases; unmatched junction nucleotides: 7.

The chain uses TRBV7-2 and TRBJ2-2, with 8 bases matching TRBD2. Germline loops: CDR1 SGHTA, CDR2 FQGNSA. V trimming: 1 base; J trimming: 0 bases; junction bases outside the gene matches: 1. The CDR3 consists of 16 residues. CDR3 DNA: TGTGCCAGCAGCTTAGTCGGGGGGGCGAACACCGGGGAGCTGTTTTTT. Its translation: CASSLVGGANTGELFF.

The rearrangement links TRBV9 to TRBJ2-4; D is uncertain. CDR1 is SGDLS and CDR2 is YYNGEE in the germline V gene. V was clipped by 3 bases and J by 6 bases, with 10 bases between them. The CDR3 extends over 13 amino acids. Here the CDR3 DNA reads TGTGCCAGCAGCGACCCTACCCGAAACATTCAGTACTTC. Its protein is CASSDPTRNIQYF.

The V call is TRBV2, the J call TRBJ2-3, with D perhaps matching TRBD1 (5 bases). Between the trimmed V and J ends, which lost 6 bases and 2 bases, there was a span of 6 bases. CDR1 and CDR2 from the germline V gene are SNHLY and FYNNEI. The CDR3 is 12 amino acids. The CDR3 region is CASRQVTDTQYF. Written as DNA, the CDR3 is TGTGCCAGCAGACAGGTCACAGATACGCAGTATTTT. Using reference TRBV2 and TRBJ2-3 for the parts outside the CDR3, the full variable domain is EPEVTQTPSHQVTQMGQEVILRCVPISNHLYFYWYRQILGQKVEFLVSFYNNEISEKSEIFDDQFSVERPDGSNFTLKIRSTKLEDSAMYFCASRQVTDTQYFGPGTRLTVL.

The chain joins TRBV9 to TRBJ2-7; TRBD2 matches 10 bases. The CDR3 loop spans 16 amino acids. The junction had 9 bases not matched to a gene; V was cut back by 0 bases and J by 6 bases. Germline assignment: CDR1 SGDLS and CDR2 YYNGEE. CDR3 loop: CASSVDPAGGPLEQYF. Here the CDR3 DNA reads TGTGCCAGCAGCGTAGACCCAGCGGGAGGGCCCCTCGAGCAGTACTTC.

This clone is medium-sized (0.01 to 0.1%) in the sample. This chain links TRBV9 with TRBJ1-2, with a weak D call TRBD1 (5 bases). Germline CDR1 is SGDLS and CDR2 is YYNGEE. The CDR3 has 13 residues. Trimming shortened V by 0 bases and J by 7 bases, and 10 bases separated the two germline ends. CDR3 loop: CASSVGAQGGYTF. The CDR3 nucleotides read TGTGCCAGCAGCGTAGGGGCCCAGGGTGGCTACACCTTC.

The DNA for the CDR3 is TGCGCCAGCAGCTTGGCCAGGTCAGCTAACACTGAAGCTTTCTTT. Amino acid sequence: CASSLARSANTEAFF. The J gene is TRBJ1-1, the V gene TRBV5-1; D uncertain. Per the germline V gene, CDR1 is SGHRS and CDR2 is YFSETQ. The CDR3 has 15 amino acids. The germline V and J ends were trimmed by 0 bases and 2 bases, with 11 bases remaining between them.

This clone was counted a single time. The rearrangement uses TRBV28 and TRBJ2-2; TRBD1 aligns across 7 bases. V was clipped by 6 bases and J by 7 bases; unmatched bases: 8. The CDR3 is made up of 14 amino acids. CDR1 is MDHEN and CDR2 is SYDVKM in the germline V gene. The CDR3 region has the DNA TGTGCCAGCAGAGCGACAGGGCGTGGCGGGGAGCTGTTTTTT. Amino acids: CASRATGRGGELFF. The variable domain in full, with the rest retrieved from reference TRBV28 and TRBJ2-2, is DVKVTQSSRYLVKRTGEKVFLECVQDMDHENMFWYRQDPGLGLRLIYFSYDVKMKEKGDIPEGYSVSREKKERFSLILESASTNQTSMYLCASRATGRGGELFFGEGSRLTVL.

This rearrangement joins TRBV4-3 to TRBJ1-2; the match to TRBD1 covers 9 bases. The CDR3 runs 12 residues. Germline values: CDR1 LGHNA, CDR2 YSLEER. V was clipped by 5 bases and J by 8 bases; unmatched bases: 3. For the CDR3, the DNA is TGCGCCAGCAGCGACAGGGGGAGCGGCTACACCTTC. This encodes CASSDRGSGYTF.

The chain has TRBV5-1 and TRBJ2-5, with D tentatively TRBD1 (5 bases). Germline V CDR1 and CDR2: SGHRS, YFSETQ. Trimming shortened V by 4 bases and J by 0 bases, and 10 bases separated the two germline ends. This CDR3 is built from 14 residues. In DNA, the CDR3 is TGCGCCAGCAGCCTGACAGCTAACCAAGAGACCCAGTACTTC. It codes for CASSLTANQETQYF. The full variable domain, rest sourced from reference TRBV5-1 and TRBJ2-5, is KAGVTQTPRYLIKTRGQQVTLSCSPISGHRSVSWYQQTPGQGLQFLFEYFSETQRNKGNFPGRFSGRQFSNSRSEMNVSTLELGDSALYLCASSLTANQETQYFGPGTRLLVL.

This chain connects TRBV6-5 to TRBJ2-1; D may be TRBD2 (8 bases). The CDR3 sequence is 15 residues long. Germline CDR1 reads MNHEY; CDR2 reads SVGAGI. V lost 5 bases and J lost 8, with 19 bases in between. In DNA, the CDR3 is TGTGCCAGCAGTCACGGGAGGGGGCCAGTGGATGAGCAGTTCTTC. Translated: CASSHGRGPVDEQFF.

The CDR3 region is CASSQEGFYSGNTIYF. CDR3 DNA sequence: TGTGCCAGCAGCCAAGAGGGCTTTTACTCTGGAAACACCATATATTTT. The rearrangement joins TRBV3-1 (or the pseudogene TRBV3-2) to TRBJ1-3; D call uncertain. This CDR3 has 16 residues. Trimming shortened V by 0 bases and J by 0 bases, and 9 bases separated the two germline ends. The germline V gene has CDR1 LGHDT and CDR2 YNNKEL (reference sequence).

The chain has TRBV7-9 and TRBJ2-1; TRBD2 agrees at 15 bases. CDR3 length: 19 amino acids. From germline, CDR1 is SEHNR and CDR2 FQNEAQ (reference sequence). V dropped 6 bases and J dropped 7; count of bases not matched to a gene: 16. CDR3 sequence: CASRAPPRTGLAGGNEQFF. Written as DNA, the CDR3 is TGTGCCAGCAGGGCCCCTCCGAGGACGGGACTAGCGGGAGGAAATGAGCAGTTCTTC.